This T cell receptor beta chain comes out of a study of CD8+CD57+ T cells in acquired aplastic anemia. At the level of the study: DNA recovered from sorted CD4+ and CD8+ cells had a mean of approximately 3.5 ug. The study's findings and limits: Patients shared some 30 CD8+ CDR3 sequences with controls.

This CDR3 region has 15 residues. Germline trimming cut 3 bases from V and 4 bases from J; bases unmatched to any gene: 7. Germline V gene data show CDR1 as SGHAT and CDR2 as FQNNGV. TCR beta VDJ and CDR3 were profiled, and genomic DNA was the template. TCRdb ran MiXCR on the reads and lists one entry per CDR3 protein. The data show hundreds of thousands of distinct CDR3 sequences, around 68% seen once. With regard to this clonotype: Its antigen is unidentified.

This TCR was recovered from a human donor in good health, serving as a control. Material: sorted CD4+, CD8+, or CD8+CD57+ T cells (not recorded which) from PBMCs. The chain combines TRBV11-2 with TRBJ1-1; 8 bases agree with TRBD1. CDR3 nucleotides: TGTGCCAGCAGCTTGGGGACAGGCGGTTCCACTGAAGCTTTCTTT. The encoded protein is CASSLGTGGSTEAFF.